These 6 T cell receptor beta chains came from one sample sequenced in a study of tumor-infiltrating lymphocytes in primary liver carcinoma. cDNA specific to TCR beta was made from around 470 ng of total RNA, with a constant-region primer employed for priming. Slightly modified ARM-PCR with three nested multiplex PCR rounds yielded TCR beta libraries. Forward primers for TRBV1-TRBV30 and a C-beta reverse primer served the first two PCR rounds, at 10 cycles each. TCRdb ran MiXCR on the multiplex PCR reads and lists one entry per CDR3 protein. Of about 180,000 distinct CDR3 sequences listed, around 60% are singletons. It was unsorted whole blood that yielded blood RNA, and germline DNA was also extracted. Sequencing used peripheral blood. The source of these receptors is a man in his forties with primary liver carcinoma and hepatitis B virus infection.

This clonotype was recorded only once. Sequence at one end of the junction differs from germline and may be a read error. The rearrangement joins TRBV5-6 to TRBJ2-7; possible D gene TRBD2, 6 bases. This CDR3 is built from 15 residues. From germline, CDR1 is SGHDT and CDR2 YYEEEE. The DNA for the CDR3 is TGTGTCAGCAGCTTGGCGGGGCTAGAGTACTACGGGCAGTACTTC. It translates to CVSSLAGLEYYGQYF.

This chain joins TRBV6-1 and TRBJ2-3, with D possibly being TRBD1 (5 bases). The CDR3 contains 14 residues. Germline-derived CDR1 and CDR2 are MNHNS and SASEGT. Trimming cost V 7 bases and J 2 bases, with 13 bases left between them. This chain's CDR3 is CASKGHGHTDTQYF. CDR3 sequence (DNA): TGTGCCAGCAAAGGACATGGTCACACAGATACGCAGTATTTT.

This clonotype was seen a handful of times. The chain employs TRBV28 and TRBJ2-2; tentative D call: TRBD2 (6 bases). CDR3 length: 12 residues. CDR1 is MDHEN, CDR2 SYDVKM, per germline. Between the trimmed V and J ends, which lost 6 bases and 5 bases, there was a span of 7 bases. Here the CDR3 reads CASRLATGELFF. CDR3 bases: TGTGCCAGCAGACTAGCAACCGGGGAGCTGTTTTTT.

Remarks on this clonotype: One junction end does not reproduce the germline sequence, and a read error may be involved. The V and J genes are TRBV4-2 and TRBJ1-1; possibly TRBD1 for D (6 bases). CDR1 and CDR2 from the germline V gene are LGHNA and YNFKEQ. The CDR3 spans 15 residues. The CDR3 DNA follows: TGTCCCAGCAGCCAAGATTCGAGGGGGACCACTGAAGCTTTCTTT. It translates to CPSSQDSRGTTEAFF.

This clonotype has a single count. This chain uses TRBV28 with TRBJ2-3; D remains unclear. Trimming removed 5 bases at V and 2 bases at J, with 11 bases between. This CDR3 has 14 residues. The germline V gene encodes CDR1 MDHEN and CDR2 SYDVKM. The CDR3 reads CASSIGRFTDTQYF. CDR3 DNA sequence: TGTGCCAGCAGTATCGGACGGTTCACAGATACGCAGTATTTT.

This chain uses TRBV6-1 with TRBJ2-7; tentative D call: TRBD1 (6 bases). The length of the CDR3 is 14 residues. The germline gives CDR1 MNHNS, CDR2 SASEGT. V lost 5 bases and J lost 6, with 17 bases in between. CDR3 DNA sequence: TGTGCCAGCAGTCCTTCGACAGGCCTCACCGAGCAGTACTTC. Protein product: CASSPSTGLTEQYF.